This T cell receptor beta chain was captured in a study of OX40 agonist ivuxolimab in advanced cancers. Looking at the study overall: Ivuxolimab doses were 0.01, 0.1, 0.3, 1.5, 3 or 10 mg/kg every 2 weeks. The study's findings and limits: CD4+ and CD8+ T cells in blood underwent clonal expansion by week 6 at 0.1 to 3.0 mg/kg.

In the case of this clone: Its antigen is unidentified. The junction departs from the called germline gene at one end, perhaps through a read error.

Germline CDR1 and CDR2: SGHKS and YYEKEE (reference sequence). This CDR3 spans 15 amino acids. Anyone with autoimmune disease history or systemic immunosuppression was excluded. Researchers took blood at baseline, on cycle 4 day 1, and on cycle 7 day 1. Generated by immunoSEQ multiplex PCR, the TCRdb table keeps only in-frame clones and is missing some. The repertoire holds more than 4,500 clones, with about two thirds as singletons. This specimen was CD4+ or CD8+ T cells sorted from blood, taken in a trial of the OX40 agonist ivuxolimab. The rearrangement links TRBV5-5 to TRBJ1-2, with D unresolved. The source is an adult with an advanced solid tumor such as melanoma, head and neck, liver or kidney cancer. In DNA form, the CDR3 reads TGCGCCAGCAAGGAGGAGGAGTTAGCTAACTATGGCTACACCTTC. Protein sequence: CASKEEELANYGYTF.